These T cell receptor beta chains were read from a single sample in a study of T cells of healthy individuals. TCRdb independently ran MiXCR on the 5' RACE reads; one entry per CDR3 protein. The sample includes some 82,000 distinct CDR3 sequences, about 5% seen only once; the top ten take around 8%. The receptors were gathered from a female donor in good health. Each CDR3 is given with its conserved first and last residue. The order of the fields is D gene, clone size, V gene, J gene, CDR3 DNA, CDR3 protein. D genes are given only for firm matches. Expanded clones get a size class; other rows say once, few or many, or leave the size out.

d_call: NA
clone_size: NA
v_call: TRBV7-9
j_call: TRBJ2-3
cdr3_nt: TGTGCCAGCAGACTAGACGGGGGCACAGATACGCAGTATTTT
cdr3_aa: CASRLDGGTDTQYF

d_call: TRBD1
clone_size: many
v_call: TRBV6-2/TRBV6-3
j_call: TRBJ1-5
cdr3_nt: TGTGCCAGCAGTTGGACAGGGGGCGATCAGCCCCAGCATTTT
cdr3_aa: CASSWTGGDQPQHF

d_call: NA
clone_size: NA
v_call: TRBV27
j_call: TRBJ1-2
cdr3_nt: TGTGCCAGCAGTTTAATGGCAGGAGACTATGGCTACACCTTC
cdr3_aa: CASSLMAGDYGYTF

d_call: NA
clone_size: few
v_call: TRBV30
j_call: TRBJ1-1
cdr3_nt: TGTGCCTGGAGATTAAGGGGCAGCTACAGCACTGAAGCTTTCTTT
cdr3_aa: CAWRLRGSYSTEAFF

d_call: NA
clone_size: many
v_call: TRBV20-1
j_call: TRBJ2-7
cdr3_nt: TGCAGTGCTAGAGATAGGTTAGGAATCCGCGAGCAGTACTTC
cdr3_aa: CSARDRLGIREQYF

d_call: TRBD1
clone_size: NA
v_call: TRBV20-1
j_call: TRBJ2-3
cdr3_nt: TGCAGTGGTAGAGGACAGGAGCCCACAGATACGCAGTATTTT
cdr3_aa: CSGRGQEPTDTQYF

d_call: NA
clone_size: many
v_call: TRBV29-1
j_call: TRBJ1-5
cdr3_nt: TGCAGCGTTGGAGCAGGGGGCAATCAGCCCCAGCATTTT
cdr3_aa: CSVGAGGNQPQHF

d_call: NA
clone_size: many
v_call: TRBV20-1
j_call: TRBJ2-1
cdr3_nt: TGCAGTGCTGAGCCGGGGCCCATGATTTACAATGAGCAGTTCTTC
cdr3_aa: CSAEPGPMIYNEQFF

d_call: NA
clone_size: few
v_call: TRBV6-5
j_call: TRBJ1-3
cdr3_nt: TGTGCCAGCAGTTACTCCCCAGGGACGGCCAAAGGAAACACCATATATTTT
cdr3_aa: CASSYSPGTAKGNTIYF

d_call: NA
clone_size: many
v_call: TRBV6-2/TRBV6-3
j_call: TRBJ1-3
cdr3_nt: TGTGCCAGCACCTACTCGGGGGACCGACGATCTGGAAACACCATATATTTT
cdr3_aa: CASTYSGDRRSGNTIYF

d_call: NA
clone_size: NA
v_call: TRBV6-6
j_call: TRBJ1-6
cdr3_nt: TGTGCCAGCAGTTACTCTGGGCAGGGTTATTCACCCCTCCACTTT
cdr3_aa: CASSYSGQGYSPLHF

d_call: NA
clone_size: medium-sized
v_call: TRBV5-1
j_call: TRBJ2-1
cdr3_nt: TGCGCCAGCAGCTTGCAGGGACCGACCTACAATGAGCAGTTCTTC
cdr3_aa: CASSLQGPTYNEQFF

d_call: NA
clone_size: many
v_call: TRBV14
j_call: TRBJ1-1
cdr3_nt: TGTGCCAGCAGCCACGGACTGAACACTGAAGCTTTCTTT
cdr3_aa: CASSHGLNTEAFF

d_call: TRBD2
clone_size: many
v_call: TRBV4-3
j_call: TRBJ2-4
cdr3_nt: TGCGCCAGCAGCCAAGATAAGAGCGGGAGTGTTGCGTACTTC
cdr3_aa: CASSQDKSGSVAYF

d_call: TRBD1
clone_size: many
v_call: TRBV7-2
j_call: TRBJ2-5
cdr3_nt: TGTGCCAGCAGCTTAGATGGGACAGGGATGAAGACCCAGTACTTC
cdr3_aa: CASSLDGTGMKTQYF

d_call: NA
clone_size: few
v_call: TRBV5-1
j_call: TRBJ2-7
cdr3_nt: TGCGCCAGCAGCTTGGGCTTGAGACAGCTCTACGAGCAGTACTTC
cdr3_aa: CASSLGLRQLYEQYF

d_call: NA
clone_size: few
v_call: TRBV7-9
j_call: TRBJ2-3
cdr3_nt: TGTGCCAGCACGGCAGGGGCCACAGATACGCAGTATTTT
cdr3_aa: CASTAGATDTQYF

d_call: TRBD2
clone_size: few
v_call: TRBV5-4
j_call: TRBJ2-3
cdr3_nt: TGTGCCAGCAGCTTGGGGGGCGGGAGTCGCACAGATACGCAGTATTTT
cdr3_aa: CASSLGGGSRTDTQYF

d_call: NA
clone_size: few
v_call: TRBV5-6
j_call: TRBJ1-1
cdr3_nt: TGTGCCAGCAGCTTACCGACTCAAGGGACTGAAGCTTTCTTT
cdr3_aa: CASSLPTQGTEAFF

d_call: NA
clone_size: many
v_call: TRBV6-5
j_call: TRBJ1-6
cdr3_nt: TGTGCCAGCAGTTACTCCACCCAGGGAGGGTCACCCCTCCACTTT
cdr3_aa: CASSYSTQGGSPLHF

d_call: NA
clone_size: many
v_call: TRBV7-8
j_call: TRBJ2-1
cdr3_nt: TGTGCCAGCAGCTTAAACTTCGGGGGAGATGAGCAGTTCTTC
cdr3_aa: CASSLNFGGDEQFF

d_call: TRBD1
clone_size: few
v_call: TRBV28
j_call: TRBJ1-4
cdr3_nt: TGTGCCAGCAGATGGAGGGGGCGCGGAAAACTGTTTTTT
cdr3_aa: CASRWRGRGKLFF

d_call: NA
clone_size: NA
v_call: TRBV11-2
j_call: TRBJ1-5
cdr3_nt: TGTGCCAGCAGCTTATCAGATGTTGGGGGACAGCCCCAGCATTTT
cdr3_aa: CASSLSDVGGQPQHF